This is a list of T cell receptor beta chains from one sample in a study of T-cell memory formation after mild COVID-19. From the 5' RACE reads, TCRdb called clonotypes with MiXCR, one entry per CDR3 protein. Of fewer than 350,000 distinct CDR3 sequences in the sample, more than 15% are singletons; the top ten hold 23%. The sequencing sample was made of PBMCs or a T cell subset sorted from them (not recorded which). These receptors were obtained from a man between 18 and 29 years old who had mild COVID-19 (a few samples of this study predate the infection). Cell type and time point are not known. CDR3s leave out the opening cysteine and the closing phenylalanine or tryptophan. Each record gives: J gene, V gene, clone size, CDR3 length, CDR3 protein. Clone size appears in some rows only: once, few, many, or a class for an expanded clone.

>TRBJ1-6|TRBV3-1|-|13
ASSPAVEHRSPLH
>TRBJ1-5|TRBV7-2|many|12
ASSAGTGVQPQH
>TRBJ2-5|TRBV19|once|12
ASSISGATETQY
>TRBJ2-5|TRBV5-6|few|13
ASSPGTAIQETQY
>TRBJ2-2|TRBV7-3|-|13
ASSNDRGGTGELF
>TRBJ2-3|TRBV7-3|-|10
ASSQGWDTQY
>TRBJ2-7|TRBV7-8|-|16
ASSLGAQRTSLMYEQY
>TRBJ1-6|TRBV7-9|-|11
ASSFGTGTPLH
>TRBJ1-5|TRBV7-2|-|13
ASSLRGDSNQPQH
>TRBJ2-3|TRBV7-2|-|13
ASSSASGETDTQY
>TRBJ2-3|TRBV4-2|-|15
ASSQSPGGESTDTQY
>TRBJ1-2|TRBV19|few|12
ASSRRRQLYGYT
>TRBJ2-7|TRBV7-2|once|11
ASSLDRGGEQY
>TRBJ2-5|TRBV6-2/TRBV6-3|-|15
ASSGGQTGSFQETQY
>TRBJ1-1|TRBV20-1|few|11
SGSTGGSTEAF
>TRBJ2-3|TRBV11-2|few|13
ASSPRGSHPDTQY
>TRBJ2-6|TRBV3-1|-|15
ASSHPSVKSGANVLT
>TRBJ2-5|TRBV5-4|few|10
ASSSVQGTQY
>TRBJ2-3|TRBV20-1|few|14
SARAGGAESTDTQY
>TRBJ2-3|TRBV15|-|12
ATSRVGGVHTQY
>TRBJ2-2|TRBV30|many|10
AWSTPTGELF
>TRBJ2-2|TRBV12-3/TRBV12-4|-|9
ASSLLEDIG
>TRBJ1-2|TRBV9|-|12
ASTRDSLDYGYT
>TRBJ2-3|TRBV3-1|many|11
ASSQLEADTQY
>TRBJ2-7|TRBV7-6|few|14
ASSPRIRGTSYEQY
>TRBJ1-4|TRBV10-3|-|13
ATTPQVATNEKLF
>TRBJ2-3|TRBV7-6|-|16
ASSPSPSGGGGADTQY
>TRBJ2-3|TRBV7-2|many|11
ASSLSFADTQY
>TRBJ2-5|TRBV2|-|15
ASSDRDRVYGLETQY
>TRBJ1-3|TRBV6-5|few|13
ASSYQSTVGNTIY
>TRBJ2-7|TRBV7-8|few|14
ASSLARRDRTYEQY
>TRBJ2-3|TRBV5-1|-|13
ASSAGTGTADTQY
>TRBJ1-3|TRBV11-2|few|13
ASSPGQGRGNTIY
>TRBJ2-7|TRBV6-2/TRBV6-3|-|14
ASSYSSTKGDYEQY
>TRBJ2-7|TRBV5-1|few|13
ASSLGDGYSYEQY
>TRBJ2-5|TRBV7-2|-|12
ASSSRLAEETQY
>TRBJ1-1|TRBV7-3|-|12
ASSPTGVDTEAF
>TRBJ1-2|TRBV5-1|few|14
ASSPEQGAYSYGYT
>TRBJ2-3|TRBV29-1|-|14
SVEGLILTSTDTQY
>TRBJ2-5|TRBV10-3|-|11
AISRQDQETQY
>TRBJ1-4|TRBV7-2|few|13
ASSPGQPLSEKLF
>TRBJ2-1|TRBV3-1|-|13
ATSTPSGGANEQF
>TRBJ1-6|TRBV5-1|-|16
ASSLDGRQSSYNSPLH
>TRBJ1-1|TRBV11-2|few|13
ASSPGQGGHTEAF
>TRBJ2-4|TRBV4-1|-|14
ASSQITGVAKNIQY